This TCR beta chain was observed in a study of Ad26.COV2.S vaccination and SARS-CoV-2 variants. Treatment described: roughly 19 received Ad26.COV2.S at low or high dose, single or two shots; 5 received placebo; per-sample allocation not given. Material that was analyzed had been drawn on day 63 after the first vaccine or placebo injection. An Ad26 vector carrying the Wuhan-strain SARS-CoV-2 spike served as the vaccine. The germline V gene encodes CDR1 SEHNR and CDR2 FQNEAQ (reference sequence). The CDR3 contains 13 residues. V shed 5 bases and J shed 8 bases, with 13 bases lying between them. Here immunoSEQ multiplex PCR was the method, and the copy in TCRdb shows in-frame clones only, minus some. The repertoire holds about 470,000 clones, with around 90% as singletons.

This sequence joins TRBV7-9 and TRBJ2-1; D gene uncertain. This receptor was obtained from a person between 18 and 65 years old who received the Ad26.COV2.S COVID-19 vaccine or a placebo. The sample in question was peripheral blood, obtained in a trial of Ad26.COV2.S vaccine versus placebo. The CDR3 loop is CASSVGAVYEQFF. The CDR3 DNA sequence: TGTGCCAGCAGCGTAGGTGCTGTCTATGAGCAGTTCTTC.